This TCR beta chain was retrieved from a study of vaccination and CD4 T cells after COVID-19. Across the study: Overlapping SARS-CoV-2, HCoV-NL63, HCoV-OC43 and HCoV-229E spike peptides were used to stimulate cells.

The germline gives CDR1 GTSNPN, CDR2 SVGIG (reference sequence). Trimming took 5 bases from V and 0 from J, leaving 11 bases between them. The CDR3 length is 15 residues. Treatment here: approximately nine-day PBMC culture with coronavirus spike peptide pools or control peptides (ViraFEST assay). On this clonotype: Its antigen is not known.

Cultured CD4+ T-cell DNA underwent Oncomine TCR Beta short-read sequencing. TCRdb analysed the PCR reads with MiXCR anew, one entry per CDR3 protein. The data hold 15,000 or so distinct CDR3 sequences, with about 43% observed a single time. The chain couples TRBV30 to TRBJ2-6; unclear D gene. This receptor was obtained from a human donor who had recovered from COVID-19. The material was CD4+ T cells from blood, cultured in vitro, obtained before SARS-CoV-2 vaccination. The CDR3 region has the DNA TGTGCCTGGGGGGTTTCGGGCTCTGGGGCCAACGTCCTGACTTTC. As protein: CAWGVSGSGANVLTF.